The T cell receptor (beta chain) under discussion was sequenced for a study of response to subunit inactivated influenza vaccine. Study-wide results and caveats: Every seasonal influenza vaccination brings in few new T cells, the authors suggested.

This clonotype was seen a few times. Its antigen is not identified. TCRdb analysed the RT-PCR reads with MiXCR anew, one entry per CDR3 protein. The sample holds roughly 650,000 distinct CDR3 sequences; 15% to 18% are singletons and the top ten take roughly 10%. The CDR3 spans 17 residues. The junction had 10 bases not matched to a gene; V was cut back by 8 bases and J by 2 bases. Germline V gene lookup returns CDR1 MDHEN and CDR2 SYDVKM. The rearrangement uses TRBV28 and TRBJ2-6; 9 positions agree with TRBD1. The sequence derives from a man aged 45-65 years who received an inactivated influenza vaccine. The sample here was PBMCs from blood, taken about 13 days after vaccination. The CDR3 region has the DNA TGTGCCAGCGATCCACGGACAGGGGTGCCTGGGGCCAACGTCCTGACTTTC. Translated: CASDPRTGVPGANVLTF.